These 26 T cell receptor beta chains share one sample of origin, sequenced in a study of spatial heterogeneity in lung cancer. Study-level results: For expanded intratumoral alpha and beta TCRs, counts tracked tumor mutation counts.

Antigens for these TCRs are unknown. Described time point: sample taken at primary tumor resection. One entry per CDR3 protein results from TCRdb running MiXCR on the 5' RACE reads. The sample has about 6,000 distinct CDR3 sequences; 14% are singletons. Sequences were derived from lung tumor tissue, sampled at surgery. The origin of the receptors is a male donor with early-stage non-small cell lung cancer.

By frequency in the sample, this clonotype is medium-sized. Because the library targeted alpha chains, this beta chain is an off-target read whose size means little. The chain combines TRBV7-8 with TRBJ2-3, with 13 bases fitting TRBD2. The germline CDR1 and CDR2 sequences are SGHVS and FQNEAQ. The CDR3 runs 18 residues. The ends lost 5 bases at V and 4 bases at J; junction bases unmatched: 12. The CDR3 region has the DNA TGTGCCAGCAGCCAAGGACTAGCGGGAGCGTTAACGGCAGATACGCAGTATTTT. Protein product: CASSQGLAGALTADTQYF. Supplemented by reference TRBV7-8 and TRBJ2-3, the full variable domain reads GAGVSQSPRYKVAKRGQDVALRCDPISGHVSLFWYQQALGQGPEFLTYFQNEAQLDKSGLPSDRFFAERPEGSVSTLKIQRTQQEDSAVYLCASSQGLAGALTADTQYFGPGTRLTVL.

This clonotype was observed at least ten times. This beta chain turned up in a library designed for alpha chains; as an off-target read, its abundance says little. This chain links TRBV12-3 or TRBV12-4 with TRBJ2-5; 9 bases match TRBD1. The CDR3 is 15 amino acids. The V gene end was trimmed by 7 bases and the J gene end by 0 bases; junction bases not matched to a gene: 6. The CDR3 sequence: CASIPTGGYQETQYF. The CDR3, as DNA: TGTGCCAGCATCCCAACAGGGGGCTACCAAGAGACCCAGTACTTC.

This clonotype has just a few counts. This beta chain turned up in a library designed for alpha chains; as an off-target read, its abundance says little. This chain joins TRBV29-1 and TRBJ2-7; no reliable D call. Looked up from germline, CDR1 is SQVTM and CDR2 is ANQGSEA. Deletions cut 4 bases from V and 6 bases from J, with 16 bases between. The CDR3 has 13 residues. CDR3 loop: CSVGPQEAGEQYF. CDR3 DNA: TGCAGCGTTGGGCCGCAAGAAGCCGGCGAGCAGTACTTC.

The table lists this clonotype with many counts. This beta chain is an unintended read in a library built for alpha chains; its size means little. The V call is TRBV12-3 or TRBV12-4, the J call TRBJ2-1, with D possibly TRBD1 on 5 matching bases. The CDR3 length is 15 residues. V lost 7 bases to trimming and J lost 0 bases, with 13 bases between them. In DNA, the CDR3 is TGTGCCAGCAATGTGGGTGACAGCTCCTACAATGAGCAGTTCTTC. Its protein product is CASNVGDSSYNEQFF.

Judged by abundance, this clonotype is medium-sized. This beta chain turned up in a library designed for alpha chains; as an off-target read, its abundance says little. V usage is TRBV7-2 and J usage is TRBJ2-7, with D possibly being TRBD2 (6 bases). The CDR3 covers 16 residues. CDR1 is SGHTA and CDR2 is FQGNSA in the germline V gene. V shed 2 bases and J shed 0 bases, with 14 bases lying between them. The CDR3 DNA reads TGTGCCAGCAGCTTAACCCCGGGAGTCCCCTCCTACGAGCAGTACTTC. This sequence encodes CASSLTPGVPSYEQYF. The complete variable domain, with remaining parts taken from reference TRBV7-2 and TRBJ2-7, reads GAGVSQSPSNKVTEKGKDVELRCDPISGHTALYWYRQSLGQGLEFLIYFQGNSAPDKSGLPSDRFSAERTGGSVSTLTIQRTQQEDSAVYLCASSLTPGVPSYEQYFGPGTRLTVT.

This clonotype is medium-sized (0.01 to 0.1%) by share. In a library made to pick up alpha chains, this beta chain is a stray read with a size that means little. V is TRBV28 and J is TRBJ2-2; D is tentatively TRBD1 or TRBD2 (5 bases each). V was shortened by 6 bases and J by 3 bases, with 17 bases between the two germline ends. Germline V gene sequence: CDR1 MDHEN, CDR2 SYDVKM. CDR3 size: 16 residues. CDR3 sequence (DNA): TGTGCCAGCAGAGTAAGAGGGGTCGTGGACACCGGGGAGCTGTTTTTT. Residues: CASRVRGVVDTGELFF.

About this clonotype: This beta chain came through as a stray read in a library set up for alpha chains, and its size says little. J is TRBJ2-7 and V is TRBV6-2 or TRBV6-3; D unresolved. Germline V gene data show CDR1 as MNHEY and CDR2 as SVGEGT. Trimming took off 5 bases at V and 2 bases at J, with 1 base between the two ends. The CDR3 extends over 10 amino acids. In nucleotides, the CDR3 is TGTGCCAGCAGTCCCTACGAGCAGTACTTC. It encodes CASSPYEQYF.

This clonotype was counted at least ten times. Little can be read into the size of this beta chain, an off-target read in a library designed for alpha chains. The genes are TRBV12-3 or TRBV12-4 and TRBJ2-7; 8 bases map to TRBD1. The ends lost 5 bases at V and 7 bases at J; junction bases unmatched: 7. The CDR3 has 13 residues. This CDR3 reads CASSRGTGGEQYF. The DNA of the CDR3 is TGTGCCAGCAGTCGAGGGACAGGAGGAGAGCAGTACTTC.

This clonotype is termed medium-sized. Found in a library prepared for alpha chains, this beta chain is an off-target read, and its abundance has little meaning. The chain has TRBV5-6 and TRBJ2-5; a possible D gene is TRBD1 (5 bases). Germline loops: CDR1 SGHDT, CDR2 YYEEEE. The CDR3 has 16 residues. V shed 0 bases and J shed 1 base, with 13 bases lying between them. The CDR3 nucleotides are TGTGCCAGCAGCTTGGTTGGGGCAGATATCCAAGAGACCCAGTACTTC. As protein: CASSLVGADIQETQYF.

About this clonotype: This beta chain is a stray sequence in a library constructed for alpha chains; its clone size is not meaningful. The rearrangement joins TRBV27 to TRBJ1-6; D is ambiguous. This CDR3 has 15 residues. V was trimmed by 0 bases and J by 6 bases, leaving 9 bases between them. The germline CDR1 and CDR2 sequences are MNHEY and SMNVEV (reference sequence). The CDR3 DNA follows: TGTGCCAGCAGTTTATCGAGGTCGGTTAATTCACCCCTCCACTTT. Encoded protein: CASSLSRSVNSPLHF.

This clonotype is medium-sized by share. A library prepared for alpha chains yielded this beta chain as an off-target read; its size is of little meaning. The chain links TRBV29-1 to TRBJ1-5; no clear D gene. Trimming took off 6 bases at V and 1 base at J, with 13 bases between the two ends. The V gene's germline CDR1 is SQVTM and CDR2 ANQGSEA. The CDR3 is 14 amino acids. The CDR3 bases are TGCAGCGTCGCAGAAGTCGGCAGCAATCAGCCCCAGCATTTT. It translates to CSVAEVGSNQPQHF.

This clonotype is classed as medium-sized. This beta chain is an unintended read in a library built for alpha chains; its size means little. The V and J genes are TRBV7-8 and TRBJ2-7; D is uncertain. CDR3 length equals 14 residues. Germline lookup yields CDR1 SGHVS and CDR2 FQNEAQ. V lost 1 base, J lost 5 bases, and 12 bases lay in between. The CDR3 protein is CASSLEGFGDEQYF. CDR3 DNA sequence: TGTGCCAGCAGCTTAGAAGGATTCGGCGACGAGCAGTACTTC.

Judged by abundance, this clonotype is medium-sized. A library made for alpha chains picked up this beta chain off target, so its size means little. The V and J genes are TRBV7-9 and TRBJ2-3; 10 nucleotides align to TRBD2. The V segment lost 3 bases and the J segment 4 bases; nucleotides outside the gene matches: 4. Germline CDR1 reads SEHNR; CDR2 reads FQNEAQ (reference sequence). This CDR3 spans 15 amino acids. The CDR3 coding sequence is TGTGCCAGCAGCTTGGCTAGCGGGAGATCAGATACGCAGTATTTT. Its translation: CASSLASGRSDTQYF. Drawing the rest from reference TRBV7-9 and TRBJ2-3, the complete variable domain is DTGVSQNPRHKITKRGQNVTFRCDPISEHNRLYWYRQTLGQGPEFLTYFQNEAQLEKSRLLSDRFSAERPKGSFSTLEIQRTEQGDSAMYLCASSLASGRSDTQYFGPGTRLTVL.

This clonotype counts as medium-sized. This beta chain is off target for a library built for alpha chains, so its abundance means little. The chain joins TRBV9 to TRBJ1-4; D call uncertain. CDR1 and CDR2 from the germline V gene are SGDLS and YYNGEE. V was cut by 0 bases and J by 0 bases, with 6 bases left in between. This CDR3 contains 15 residues. CDR3 DNA: TGTGCCAGCAGCGTAGGAATCGCAACTAATGAAAAACTGTTTTTT. Residues: CASSVGIATNEKLFF.

By frequency in the sample, this clonotype is medium-sized. This beta chain lies outside the target of a library built for alpha chains; its clone size means little. V usage is TRBV29-1 and J usage is TRBJ1-1; TRBD1 matches 10 bases. Trimming at V came to 3 bases and at J to 1 base, leaving 11 bases not matched to a gene. CDR3 length: 17 amino acids. CDR1 and CDR2 from the germline V gene are SQVTM and ANQGSEA. CDR3 protein: CSVEVLLGTGANTEAFF. Written as DNA, the CDR3 is TGCAGCGTTGAGGTTTTACTGGGGACAGGGGCGAACACTGAAGCTTTCTTT.

In the case of this clonotype: Little can be read into the size of this beta chain, an off-target read in a library designed for alpha chains. The chain uses TRBV18 and TRBJ2-7, with 8 bases lining up with TRBD1. J was trimmed by 1 base and V by 3 bases; bases with no gene match: 2. The CDR3 loop spans 14 amino acids. Germline-derived CDR1 and CDR2 are KGHSH and LQKENI. The CDR3 is CASSPGQESYEQYF. The CDR3 bases are TGTGCCAGCTCACCGGGACAGGAGTCCTACGAGCAGTACTTC. The full variable domain, completed using reference TRBV18 and TRBJ2-7, is NAGVMQNPRHLVRRRGQEARLRCSPMKGHSHVYWYRQLPEEGLKFMVYLQKENIIDESGMPKERFSAEFPKEGPSILRIQQVVRGDSAAYFCASSPGQESYEQYFGPGTRLTVT.

This clonotype is medium-sized (0.01 to 0.1%) in the sample. The size of this beta chain means little, since it is a stray read in a library made for alpha chains. The gene calls are TRBV29-1 and TRBJ2-7; a weak D match, TRBD1 (6 bases). This CDR3 comprises 15 residues. Germline V gene sequence: CDR1 SQVTM, CDR2 ANQGSEA. With 4 bases removed from V and 4 bases from J, the gap between germline ends came to 20 bases. The DNA of the CDR3 is TGCAGCGTTGCCAGCAGACGGGACATTTCTTACGAGCAGTACTTC. It codes for CSVASRRDISYEQYF.

This clonotype has a count of ten or more. The library was designed around alpha chains, so this beta chain is a stray read whose abundance carries little weight. The chain links TRBV12-5 to TRBJ2-1; D is possibly TRBD2 (5 bases). V shed 2 bases and J shed 4 bases, with 9 bases lying between them. The CDR3 is made up of 14 amino acids. The germline CDR1 and CDR2 sequences are LGHNT and FRNRAP. CDR3 region: CASGLISGYNEQFF. The CDR3 DNA reads as TGTGCTAGTGGTTTGATCAGCGGTTACAATGAGCAGTTCTTC.

This clonotype has at least ten counts. Within a library made for alpha chains, this beta chain is off target, and its count is uninformative. The rearrangement uses TRBV7-8 and TRBJ1-5; TRBD1 might be the D (5 bases). V was shortened by 7 bases and J by 2 bases, with 9 bases between the two germline ends. Germline values: CDR1 SGHVS, CDR2 FQNEAQ. The CDR3 is made up of 13 amino acids. DNA for the CDR3: TGTGCCAGCAACTCGGGGGGCAATCAGCCCCAGCATTTT. Encoded protein: CASNSGGNQPQHF.

This clonotype was picked up many times. Being off target in a library aimed at alpha chains, this beta chain has a size of little meaning. This rearrangement joins TRBV30 to TRBJ2-3, with D tentatively TRBD1 (6 bases). Germline lookup yields CDR1 GTSNPN and CDR2 SVGIG (reference sequence). With 0 bases removed from V and 9 bases from J, the gap between germline ends came to 13 bases. CDR3 length: 13 residues. CDR3 sequence (DNA): TGTGCCTGGAGTGTAGGGGGAGCAGGGACGCAGTATTTT. It translates to CAWSVGGAGTQYF.

By share, this clonotype ranks as medium-sized. Since the library was made to target alpha chains, this beta chain is a stray read and its abundance is not meaningful. The chain employs TRBV5-4 and TRBJ1-1, with 7 bases matching TRBD1. Germline V gene lookup returns CDR1 SGHNT and CDR2 YYREEE (reference sequence). This CDR3 comprises 14 residues. Unmatched junction bases numbered 8, after V lost 5 bases and J lost 4 bases. The DNA of the CDR3 is TGTGCCAGCAGGCGACAGGGAGCGGGCACTGAAGCTTTCTTT. This encodes CASRRQGAGTEAFF.

This clonotype is termed medium-sized. The size of this beta chain means little, since it is a stray read in a library made for alpha chains. The genes are TRBV7-9 and TRBJ1-2; weak D call: TRBD1 (6 bases). The CDR3 runs 15 residues. The germline CDR1 and CDR2 sequences are SEHNR and FQNEAQ (reference sequence). Trimming pared 0 bases from V and 5 bases from J, leaving 13 bases between. This CDR3 reads CASSLALGTNYGYTF. As DNA, the CDR3 is TGTGCCAGCAGCTTAGCGCTGGGGACAAATTATGGCTACACCTTC. The full variable domain, rest sourced from reference TRBV7-9 and TRBJ1-2, is DTGVSQNPRHKITKRGQNVTFRCDPISEHNRLYWYRQTLGQGPEFLTYFQNEAQLEKSRLLSDRFSAERPKGSFSTLEIQRTEQGDSAMYLCASSLALGTNYGYTFGSGTRLTVV.

The table lists this clonotype with many counts. This beta chain is an off-target read within a library intended for alpha chains, so its frequency means little. V gene TRBV7-9 combines with J gene TRBJ2-1; D tentatively reads TRBD1 or TRBD2 (5 bases each). CDR3 length: 16 residues. Trimming removed 3 bases at V and 7 bases at J, with 19 bases between. Germline V gene sequence: CDR1 SEHNR, CDR2 FQNEAQ (reference sequence). CDR3 in DNA: TGTGCCAGCAGCTTTAATAGTGGGGCGGGCCCAAATGAGCAGTTCTTC. Translation: CASSFNSGAGPNEQFF.

In its sample, this clonotype ranks as medium-sized. This beta chain lies outside the target of a library built for alpha chains; its clone size means little. The chain employs TRBV7-2 and TRBJ2-1; 14 bases line up with TRBD2. The CDR3 has 15 amino acids. V lost 4 bases to trimming and J lost 9 bases; unmatched junction nucleotides: 5. The V gene's germline CDR1 is SGHTA and CDR2 FQGNSA. This chain's CDR3 is CASSSSTSGRAEQFF. The CDR3 DNA is TGTGCCAGCAGCTCTTCGACTAGCGGGAGGGCTGAGCAGTTCTTC.

The sample holds one count of this clonotype. Since it is a stray read in a library aimed at alpha chains, this beta chain has a size that is not meaningful. The chain couples TRBV6-2 or TRBV6-3 to TRBJ2-7; a possible D gene is TRBD2 (6 bases). Between the trimmed V and J ends, which lost 6 bases and 6 bases, there was a span of 12 bases. The CDR3 runs to 12 residues. Germline V gene data show CDR1 as MNHEY and CDR2 as SVGEGT. The CDR3: CASSFRGIEQYF. DNA of the CDR3: TGTGCCAGCAGCTTCCGGGGGATCGAGCAGTACTTC.

Concerning this clonotype: The library was prepared for alpha chains; this beta chain is a stray read, so its frequency means little. The rearrangement uses TRBV28 and TRBJ1-5, with D perhaps TRBD1 (6 bases). Per germline, CDR1 MDHEN and CDR2 SYDVKM. This CDR3 is built from 12 residues. CDR3 DNA: TGTGCAGCTGGACAGAGCAATCAGCCCCAGCATTTT. Translating gives CAAGQSNQPQHF.